The source of this TCR beta chain is a study of T cell responses to AZD1222 COVID-19 vaccine (dated by TCRdb to the early 2020s). With respect to the entire study: A total of 233 trial participants underwent TCR sequencing, of whom 200 to 220 had received two doses of AZD1222 and some 25 had received two doses of the MenACWY control vaccine. Trial participants were enrolled into age subgroups of 18-55, 56-69 and 70-plus years, which contained 148, 28 and 57 TCR-sequenced participants, respectively.

Sample time point, as interpreted from the label and publication: about 28 days (+/-7) after the second vaccine dose. In the paper's terms, the treatment or condition label means: meningococcal conjugate vaccine given as trial control. The vaccinee samples were drawn from two UK trials, COV001 and COV002, one of which was a single-blind randomized controlled phase 2/3 trial testing AZD1222 (ChAdOx1 nCoV-19) in healthy adults. For TCRbeta chain sequencing, PBMC samples from trial participants were taken at day 0 and at day 28 after the second dose. On this clone itself: Its antigen is still unknown. No much larger clone exists at a distance of one base, and base qualities are not known.

General findings and caveats noted by the study authors: The vaccine-associated CD4 TCRs covered the entire spike protein, and the dominant responses fell in regions 160-218 and 743-854. Because no samples from the day 14 peak response were available, repertoires could be characterized only after the peak T cell response. In the small 56-69-year group, the increase in depth fell short of significance, most likely because of low power. Most participants were white British and females outnumbered males, and the authors suggested that clonal diversity may have been underestimated. Epitopes outside the regions mutated in the B.1.351 and B.1.1.7 variants were reportedly recognized by nearly half of the unique spike-specific TCRs. Conclusions about previously exposed vaccinees were limited because only six or seven AZD1222 recipients were SARS-CoV-2 seropositive at baseline. After two AZD1222 doses, spike-specific TCR breadth and depth were significantly higher than at day 0 and than in MenACWY recipients.

CDR1 is given as SGHRS and CDR2 as YFSETQ, both from the germline V gene. At the junction V is shortened by 0 bases and J by 4 bases, with 10 bases in between. The CDR3 runs 14 residues from the cysteine to the phenylalanine. Only CDR3 DNA is held: 42 bases, read in frame from base 1. The CDR3 regions of human TCRbeta chains were subjected to immunosequencing. The authors processed their data as follows. TCRs in the repertoires were matched against a reference library of SARS-CoV-2-specific TCRs that had been generated with the MIRA antigen-specificity platform. Breadth was defined as the fraction of unique TCRs that were SARS-CoV-2-associated. Depth was defined as the fraction of total T cells that were SARS-CoV-2-associated. Using the MIRA data, every spike-specific TCR was mapped to the spike region that the TCR reacted to and assigned to either a CD4 or a CD8 class. Log10-transformed breadth and depth values were compared by one-way ANOVA with Sidak's multiple comparisons tests. Here the immuneACCESS table is served through TCRdb, limited to in-frame sequences with V and J called. Missing clones are a known gap in these copies; in checked studies unresolved V genes cover under half, and the rest lacks a known reason. Clonal size and the V and J genes are those of that table, whereas D and trimming came from the DNA. The sample table shows 150,000 to 200,000 clones, and around 94% are seen once. The ten largest clones capture 3.5% to 4% of the sample.

The source material was peripheral blood, sampled 28 days after the second dose of the MenACWY control vaccine. This sequence uses TRBV5-1 and TRBJ1-2; the D gene is not confidently resolved. This receptor was identified in an adult who received the MenACWY meningococcal vaccine as a control. Read as DNA, the sequence is TGCGCCAGCAGCTTGGTACGCAGAAGCTATGGCTACACCTTC. Its protein reads: CASSLVRRSYGYTF.